The rows below give T cell receptor beta chains drawn from one sample of a study of cytomegalovirus exposure and HLA in healthy donors. Clones were sequenced by immunoSEQ multiplex PCR, and TCRdb holds only the in-frame ones, with some missing. In the table there are 150,000 or so clones, 9.7% of which are singletons. Source material: PBMCs. Receptor source: a man aged 45-65 years in good health and CMV-seronegative. CDR3s include the opening cysteine and the closing phenylalanine or tryptophan. A D gene is named only where the DNA matches it firmly. The listing skips clone size in some rows; elsewhere it reads once, few, many or a size class.

v_call	clone_size	d_call	j_call	cdr3_aa	cdr3_nt
TRBV5-6	.	TRBD2	TRBJ2-7	CASSISGTSGLYEQYF	TGTGCCAGCAGCATCTCCGGGACTAGCGGTCTCTACGAGCAGTACTTC
TRBV27	few	.	TRBJ1-1	CASSPRVVNTEAFF	TGTGCCAGCAGCCCGAGGGTGGTGAACACTGAAGCTTTCTTT
TRBV2	.	.	TRBJ1-2	CASSLDEGRGNYGYTF	TGTGCCAGCAGTCTAGACGAGGGCAGGGGTAACTATGGCTACACCTTC
TRBV18	.	.	TRBJ2-7	CASSPLERNTYEQYF	TGTGCCAGCTCACCCCTGGAGCGGAACACCTACGAGCAGTACTTC
TRBV30	.	TRBD2	TRBJ2-7	CAWKASGYEQYF	TGTGCCTGGAAGGCTAGCGGATACGAGCAGTACTTC
TRBV27	.	TRBD1	TRBJ1-1	CASSRNQGEAEAFF	TGTGCCAGCAGCCGTAATCAGGGGGAGGCTGAAGCTTTCTTT
TRBV2	few	TRBD1	TRBJ1-4	CASSKTGVNEKLFF	TGTGCCAGCAGTAAGACAGGGGTAAATGAAAAACTGTTTTTT
TRBV13	.	TRBD2	TRBJ2-7	CASSWEGRSYEQYF	TGTGCCAGCAGCTGGGAGGGCAGGTCCTACGAGCAGTACTTC
TRBV19	few	.	TRBJ2-1	CASSIGDSPAYNEQFF	TGTGCCAGTAGTATAGGCGACAGCCCGGCCTACAATGAGCAGTTCTTC
TRBV7-9	.	TRBD2	TRBJ2-1	CASSLWAGGHNEQFF	TGTGCCAGCAGCTTATGGGCGGGAGGACACAATGAGCAGTTCTTC
TRBV7-3	few	.	TRBJ2-2	CASSLTQGVGELFF	TGTGCCAGCAGCTTAACACAGGGTGTCGGGGAGCTGTTTTTT
TRBV5-1	.	.	TRBJ2-5	CASSLTQGRETQYF	TGCGCCAGCAGCTTGACACAGGGGAGGGAGACCCAGTACTTC
TRBV28	.	TRBD2	TRBJ2-1	CASTILPLAGVLHNEQFF	TGTGCCAGCACCATCCTCCCGCTAGCGGGAGTCCTCCACAATGAGCAGTTCTTC
TRBV30	.	.	TRBJ1-2	CAWSVRGSLIYGYTF	TGTGCCTGGAGTGTACGGGGGAGTCTAATCTATGGCTACACCTTC
TRBV19	few	TRBD1	TRBJ2-5	CASSVGQVRGETQYF	TGTGCCAGTAGTGTGGGACAGGTTAGAGGAGAGACCCAGTACTTC
TRBV30	few	.	TRBJ1-5	CAWSVLQVNQPQHF	TGTGCCTGGAGTGTACTACAGGTCAATCAGCCCCAGCATTTT
TRBV15	.	.	TRBJ2-5	CATSVQLQYAETQYF	TGTGCCACCAGCGTTCAGTTGCAGTACGCAGAGACCCAGTACTTC
TRBV6-4	many	.	TRBJ2-2	CASSEDSANTGELFF	TGTGCCAGCAGCGAGGACAGTGCGAACACCGGGGAGCTGTTTTTT
TRBV29-1	.	.	TRBJ1-3	CSVVRDSGNTIYF	TGCAGCGTTGTGAGAGACTCTGGAAACACCATATATTTT
TRBV11-2	few	.	TRBJ1-1	CASRGELVTEAFF	TGTGCCAGCAGAGGGGAACTCGTCACTGAAGCTTTCTTT
TRBV10-3	.	.	TRBJ2-7	CAIRAPGQGYYEQYF	TGTGCCATCAGAGCCCCCGGGCAGGGTTACTACGAGCAGTACTTC
TRBV5-1	.	TRBD2	TRBJ2-3	CASSSSGSFTDTQYF	TGCGCCAGCAGCTCTAGCGGGAGCTTTACAGATACGCAGTATTTT
TRBV7-3	few	.	TRBJ1-5	CASSPPGPAGEGRQPQHF	TGTGCCAGCAGCCCTCCAGGACCCGCAGGGGAGGGACGGCAGCCCCAGCATTTT
TRBV30	few	.	TRBJ1-6	CAWTIRDRSPLHF	TGTGCCTGGACTATCCGCGATCGTTCACCCCTCCACTTT
TRBV6-4	.	TRBD2	TRBJ2-1	CASSLSGTRGNEQFF	TGTGCCAGCAGTCTTTCCGGGACTAGGGGCAATGAGCAGTTCTTC
TRBV5-1	few	.	TRBJ1-4	CASSIGGGPHEKLFF	TGCGCCAGCAGCATCGGGGGGGGCCCCCATGAAAAACTGTTTTTT
TRBV19	.	.	TRBJ1-5	CAGGGSSNQPQHF	TGTGCCGGGGGCGGTTCTAGCAATCAGCCCCAGCATTTT
TRBV9	.	.	TRBJ1-3	CASSVDWGRDSGNTIYF	TGTGCCAGCAGCGTAGACTGGGGCAGGGACTCTGGAAACACCATATATTTT
TRBV9	.	TRBD1	TRBJ1-2	CASSARQGFNYGYTF	TGTGCCAGCAGCGCCCGACAGGGCTTTAACTATGGCTACACCTTC
TRBV5-1	few	.	TRBJ1-3	CASSQGGDTIYF	TGCGCCAGCAGCCAGGGCGGCGACACCATATATTTT
TRBV29-1	.	TRBD1	TRBJ1-1	CSVVDRGLKTEAFF	TGCAGCGTTGTAGACAGGGGGCTGAAAACTGAAGCTTTCTTT
TRBV9	few	TRBD2	TRBJ2-7	CASSGGTSSYEQYF	TGTGCCAGCAGCGGCGGGACTAGCTCCTACGAGCAGTACTTC
TRBV28	.	.	TRBJ1-2	CASIAGANYGYTF	TGTGCCAGCATCGCAGGGGCCAACTATGGCTACACCTTC
TRBV5-4	few	TRBD2	TRBJ2-3	CASTPRGGTDTQYF	TGTGCCAGCACCCCACGGGGGGGCACAGATACGCAGTATTTT
TRBV2	few	TRBD2	TRBJ2-7	CASSVKRDSYEQYF	TGTGCCAGCAGTGTAAAGCGGGACTCCTACGAGCAGTACTTC
TRBV5-4	.	.	TRBJ2-3	CASSSYGITDTQYF	TGTGCCAGCAGCTCCTACGGGATTACAGATACGCAGTATTTT
TRBV20-1	few	.	TRBJ1-2	CSVSKGYTF	TGCAGTGTCAGTAAGGGCTACACCTTC
TRBV19	few	TRBD1	TRBJ2-7	CASTTRDRGGYEQYF	TGTGCCAGTACCACCCGGGACAGGGGTGGCTACGAGCAGTACTTC
TRBV30	few	.	TRBJ1-2	CAWIIGGVASGYTF	TGTGCCTGGATTATCGGGGGAGTAGCCTCTGGCTACACCTTC
TRBV9	.	TRBD1	TRBJ2-7	CASSARQGSPNYEQYF	TGTGCCAGCAGCGCCCGACAGGGATCGCCCAATTACGAGCAGTACTTC
TRBV14	once	.	TRBJ2-5	CASSRHGGTGETQYF	TGTGCCAGCAGCCGGCATGGGGGGACGGGGGAGACCCAGTACTTC
TRBV5-6	few	.	TRBJ2-1	CASTYLSDEQFF	TGTGCCAGCACCTATCTGTCCGATGAGCAGTTCTTC
TRBV5-1	.	.	TRBJ2-7	CASSLVDRIYEQYF	TGCGCCAGCAGCTTGGTTGACAGAATCTACGAGCAGTACTTC
TRBV2	few	.	TRBJ2-4	CASSPTKLAKDIQYF	TGTGCCAGCAGTCCGACGAAGTTAGCCAAAGACATTCAGTACTTC
TRBV28	.	.	TRBJ1-2	CASSLGANTNGYTF	TGTGCCAGCAGTTTGGGGGCCAATACGAACGGCTACACCTTC
TRBV28	.	TRBD1	TRBJ2-7	CASKQPGQGNEQYF	TGTGCCAGCAAACAGCCGGGACAGGGGAACGAGCAGTACTTC